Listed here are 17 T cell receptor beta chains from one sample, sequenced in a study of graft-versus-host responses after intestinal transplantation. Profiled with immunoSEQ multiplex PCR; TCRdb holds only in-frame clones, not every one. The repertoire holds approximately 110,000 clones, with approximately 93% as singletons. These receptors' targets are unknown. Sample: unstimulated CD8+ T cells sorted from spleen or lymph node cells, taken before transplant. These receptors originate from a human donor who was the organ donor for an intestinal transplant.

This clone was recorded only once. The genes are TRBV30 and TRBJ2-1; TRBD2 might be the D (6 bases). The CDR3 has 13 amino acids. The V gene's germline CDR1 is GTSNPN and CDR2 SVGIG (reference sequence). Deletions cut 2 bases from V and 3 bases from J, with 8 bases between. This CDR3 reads CAWSPRGYNEQFF. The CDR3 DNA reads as TGTGCCTGGAGTCCGCGGGGCTACAATGAGCAGTTCTTC.

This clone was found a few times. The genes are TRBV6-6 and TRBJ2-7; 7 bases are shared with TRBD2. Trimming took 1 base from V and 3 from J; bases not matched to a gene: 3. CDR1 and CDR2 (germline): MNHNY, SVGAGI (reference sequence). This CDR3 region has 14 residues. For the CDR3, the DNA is TGTGCCAGCAGTTACTTGGGGACTAACTACGAGCAGTACTTC. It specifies CASSYLGTNYEQYF.

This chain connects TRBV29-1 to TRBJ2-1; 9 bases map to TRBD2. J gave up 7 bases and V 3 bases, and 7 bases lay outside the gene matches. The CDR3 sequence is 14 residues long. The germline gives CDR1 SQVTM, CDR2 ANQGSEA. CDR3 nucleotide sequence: TGCAGCGTTGATTCTAGCGGGATGGTGAATGAGCAGTTCTTC. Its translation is CSVDSSGMVNEQFF.

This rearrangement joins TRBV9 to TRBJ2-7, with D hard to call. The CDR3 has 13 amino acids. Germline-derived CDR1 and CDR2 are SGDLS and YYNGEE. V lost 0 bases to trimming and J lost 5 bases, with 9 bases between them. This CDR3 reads CASSVGPMDEQYF. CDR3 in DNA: TGTGCCAGCAGCGTAGGCCCCATGGACGAGCAGTACTTC.

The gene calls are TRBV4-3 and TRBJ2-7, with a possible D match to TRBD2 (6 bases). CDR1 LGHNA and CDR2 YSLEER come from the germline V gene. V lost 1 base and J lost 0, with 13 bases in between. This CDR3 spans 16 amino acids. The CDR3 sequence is CASSQGSSVLSYEQYF. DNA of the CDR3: TGCGCCAGCAGCCAAGGGTCTAGCGTACTCTCCTACGAGCAGTACTTC.

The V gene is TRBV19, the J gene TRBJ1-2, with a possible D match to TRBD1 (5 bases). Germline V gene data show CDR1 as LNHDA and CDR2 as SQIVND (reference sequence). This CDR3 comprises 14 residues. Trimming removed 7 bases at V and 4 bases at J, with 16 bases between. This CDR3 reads CASTPPGQAYGYTF. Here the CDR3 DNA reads TGTGCCAGTACCCCCCCGGGGCAGGCCTATGGCTACACCTTC.

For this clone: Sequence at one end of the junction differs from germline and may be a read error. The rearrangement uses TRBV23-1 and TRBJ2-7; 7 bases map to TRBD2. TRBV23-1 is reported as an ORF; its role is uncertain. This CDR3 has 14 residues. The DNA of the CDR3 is TGCGCCAGCATTCAACCATCGCGGGAGTACGAGCAGTACTTC. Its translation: CASIQPSREYEQYF.

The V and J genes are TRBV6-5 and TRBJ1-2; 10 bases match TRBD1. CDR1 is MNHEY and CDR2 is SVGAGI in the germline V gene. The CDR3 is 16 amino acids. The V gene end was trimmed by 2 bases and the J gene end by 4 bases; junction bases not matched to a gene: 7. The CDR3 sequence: CASSYGTGAPAYGYTF. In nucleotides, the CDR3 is TGTGCCAGCAGTTACGGGACAGGGGCCCCTGCCTATGGCTACACCTTC.

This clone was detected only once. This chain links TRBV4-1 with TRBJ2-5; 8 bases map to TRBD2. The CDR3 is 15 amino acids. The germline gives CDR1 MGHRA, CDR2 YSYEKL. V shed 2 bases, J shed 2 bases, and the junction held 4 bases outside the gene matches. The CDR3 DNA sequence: TGCGCCAGCAGCCAAACGACTAGCGTACAAGAGACCCAGTACTTC. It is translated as CASSQTTSVQETQYF.

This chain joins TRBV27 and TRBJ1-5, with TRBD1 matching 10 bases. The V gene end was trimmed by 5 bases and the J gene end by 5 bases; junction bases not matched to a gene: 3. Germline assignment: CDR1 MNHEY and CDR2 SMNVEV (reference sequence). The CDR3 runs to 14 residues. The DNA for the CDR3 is TGTGCCAGCAGTCCGGACAGGGGGGATCAGCCCCAGCATTTT. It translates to CASSPDRGDQPQHF.

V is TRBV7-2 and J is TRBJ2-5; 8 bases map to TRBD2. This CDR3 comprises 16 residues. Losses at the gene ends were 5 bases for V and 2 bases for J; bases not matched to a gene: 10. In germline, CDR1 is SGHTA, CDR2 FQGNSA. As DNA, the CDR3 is TGTGCCAGCAGCGAGAGAGCGGGAGCATTGCAAGAGACCCAGTACTTC. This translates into CASSERAGALQETQYF.

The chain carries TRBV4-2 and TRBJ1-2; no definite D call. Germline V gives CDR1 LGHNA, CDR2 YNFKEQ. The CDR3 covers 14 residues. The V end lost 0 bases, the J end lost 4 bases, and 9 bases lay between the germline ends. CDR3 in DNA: TGTGCCAGCAGCCAAGACGAGTACATCTATGGCTACACCTTC. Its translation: CASSQDEYIYGYTF.

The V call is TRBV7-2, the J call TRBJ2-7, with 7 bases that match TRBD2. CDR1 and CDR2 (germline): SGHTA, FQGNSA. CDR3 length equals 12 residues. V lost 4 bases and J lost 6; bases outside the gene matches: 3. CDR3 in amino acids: CASSSAGPEQYF. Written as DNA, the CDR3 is TGTGCCAGCAGCTCAGCGGGACCCGAGCAGTACTTC.

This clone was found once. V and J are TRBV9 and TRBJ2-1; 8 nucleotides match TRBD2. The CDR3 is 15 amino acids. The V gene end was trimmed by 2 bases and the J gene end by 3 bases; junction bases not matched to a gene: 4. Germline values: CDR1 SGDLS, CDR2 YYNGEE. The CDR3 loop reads CASSVAGTSYNEQFF. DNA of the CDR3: TGTGCCAGCAGCGTCGCCGGGACTAGCTACAATGAGCAGTTCTTC.

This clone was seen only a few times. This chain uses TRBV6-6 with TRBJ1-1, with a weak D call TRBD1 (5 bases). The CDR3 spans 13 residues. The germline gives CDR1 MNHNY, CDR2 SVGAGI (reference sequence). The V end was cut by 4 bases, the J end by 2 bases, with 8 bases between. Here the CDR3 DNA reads TGTGCCAGCAGTTGGGGCTTAAACACTGAAGCTTTCTTT. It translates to CASSWGLNTEAFF.

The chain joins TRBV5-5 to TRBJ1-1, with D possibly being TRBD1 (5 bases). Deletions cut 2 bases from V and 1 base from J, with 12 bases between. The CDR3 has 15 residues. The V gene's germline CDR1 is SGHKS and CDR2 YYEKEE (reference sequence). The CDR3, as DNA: TGTGCCAGCAGCTTCGCCGACAGCAAGAACACTGAAGCTTTCTTT. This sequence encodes CASSFADSKNTEAFF.

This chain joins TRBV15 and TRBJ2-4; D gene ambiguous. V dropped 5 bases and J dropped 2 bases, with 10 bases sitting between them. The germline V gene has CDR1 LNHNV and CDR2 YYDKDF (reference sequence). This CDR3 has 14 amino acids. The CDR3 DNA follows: TGTGCCACCAGCCTGGGTGTGCCCAAAAACATTCAGTACTTC. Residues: CATSLGVPKNIQYF.